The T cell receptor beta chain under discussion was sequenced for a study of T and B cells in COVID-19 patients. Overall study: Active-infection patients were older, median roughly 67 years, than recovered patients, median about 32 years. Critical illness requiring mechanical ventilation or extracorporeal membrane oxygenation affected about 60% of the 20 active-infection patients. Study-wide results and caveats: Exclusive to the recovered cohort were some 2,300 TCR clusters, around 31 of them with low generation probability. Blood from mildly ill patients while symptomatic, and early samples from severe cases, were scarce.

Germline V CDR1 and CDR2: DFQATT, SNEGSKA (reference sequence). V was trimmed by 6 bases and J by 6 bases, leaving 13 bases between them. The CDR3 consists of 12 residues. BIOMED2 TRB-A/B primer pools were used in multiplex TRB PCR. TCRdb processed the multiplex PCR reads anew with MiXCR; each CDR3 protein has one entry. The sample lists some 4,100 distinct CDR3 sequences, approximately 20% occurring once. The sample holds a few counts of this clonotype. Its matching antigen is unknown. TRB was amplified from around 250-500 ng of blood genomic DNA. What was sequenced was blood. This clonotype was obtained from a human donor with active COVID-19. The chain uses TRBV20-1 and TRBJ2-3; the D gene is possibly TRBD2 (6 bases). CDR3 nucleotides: TGCAGTGCGAGGAGGGAGGCGGATACGCAGTATTTT. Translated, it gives CSARREADTQYF.